Listed below are T cell receptor beta chains from one sample, sequenced in a study of cytomegalovirus exposure and HLA in healthy donors. TCRdb's copy holds only in-frame clones and misses some; the assay was immunoSEQ multiplex PCR. Of more than 150,000 clones in the sample, 80% were seen once. Sequencing used PBMCs. Every receptor here comes from a woman in her 30s in good health and CMV-seronegative. The CDR3 runs from the conserved cysteine through the conserved F or W.

v_call	j_call	cdr3_aa
TRBV6-6	TRBJ1-1	CASSYSVLKDNTEAFF
TRBV15	TRBJ2-5	CATSRESTQGGETQYF
TRBV19	TRBJ1-1	CASSIGATGSEDEAFF
TRBV6-5	TRBJ2-1	CASSYRGGTNEQFF
TRBV5-6	TRBJ1-6	CASPSVRGLGNSPLHF
TRBV18	TRBJ1-4	CASSPSSIQGPLEEKLFF
TRBV4-1	TRBJ1-5	CASSRQERQPQHF
TRBV5-1	TRBJ2-7	CASSFTSGGPSSYEQYF
TRBV9	TRBJ2-7	CASSVGVAGGNEQYF
TRBV11-3	TRBJ2-1	CASSFSRNYNEQFF
TRBV29-1	TRBJ2-3	CSVDGSDPDYTDTQYF
TRBV7-2	TRBJ2-7	CASSLPEGRREQYF
TRBV2	TRBJ2-3	CASSKVPAQGLGDTQYF
TRBV4-2	TRBJ1-6	CASSPHPEGDSPLHF
TRBV30	TRBJ1-1	CAWDHQRGNTEAFF
TRBV6-1	TRBJ2-7	CASSEGGRAPYEQYF
TRBV21-1	TRBJ1-1	CASSKAVGPPEAFF
TRBV7-7	TRBJ2-1	CASSPSVYNEQFF
TRBV5-1	TRBJ1-2	CASSAQGAKSYGYTF
TRBV7-9	TRBJ1-1	CASRQTGADGEAFF
TRBV5-6	TRBJ1-5	CASSFGVGQPQHF
TRBV5-1	TRBJ2-3	CASSLGGLDTQYF
TRBV19	TRBJ2-3	CASSISVRDTQYF
TRBV5-1	TRBJ2-2	CASSSGTGVTGELFF
TRBV6-6	TRBJ2-2	CASSPPRRAGELFF
TRBV5-4	TRBJ2-1	CASSSGLAGNEQFF
TRBV6-9	TRBJ2-7	CASSYSTGGHRSHEQYF
TRBV6-1	TRBJ1-1	CASSVGGGTEAFF
TRBV27	TRBJ1-2	CASPFKWAVNYGYTF
TRBV5-8	TRBJ2-2	CASSWISGGANTGELFF
TRBV5-1	TRBJ1-3	CASSPRAGTGLGNTIYF
TRBV14	TRBJ1-2	CASSQETGGNYGYTF
TRBV7-7	TRBJ2-3	CASSDRTGDTQYF
TRBV19	TRBJ2-5	CASSAGLAGAGETQYF
TRBV14	TRBJ2-2	CATRGLSTGELFF
TRBV5-8	TRBJ2-2	CASSLGTMNTGELFF
TRBV9	TRBJ1-1	CASSSRWDRGTENTEAFF
TRBV14	TRBJ2-1	CASTRGGTPLEQFF
TRBV19	TRBJ2-7	CASSRGVTYEQYF
TRBV6-4	TRBJ2-1	CASSTGTDYNEQFF
TRBV13	TRBJ1-1	CASSLGLGQGLRTEAFF
TRBV30	TRBJ1-1	CAWSPFFQGNSEAFF
TRBV2	TRBJ1-6	CASREQGFVNSPLHF
TRBV4-1	TRBJ1-2	CASSPLQGNYGYTF
TRBV7-3	TRBJ2-3	CASSLNGRHTDTQYF
TRBV29-1	TRBJ2-2	CSVLRGQGFTGELFF
TRBV7-9	TRBJ2-3	CASSLDASSDTQYF
TRBV25-1	TRBJ2-7	CASSDSGTGSYEQYF
TRBV10-2	TRBJ1-5	CASSESPRGSGFNQPQHF
TRBV27	TRBJ2-7	CASRLQVKSSYEQYF
TRBV15	TRBJ1-1	CATSRDVGGNTEAFF
TRBV30	TRBJ2-4	CAWSRTGLAKNIQYF
TRBV5-6	TRBJ1-6	CASSGMGQGLSSYNSPLHF
TRBV5-1	TRBJ1-1	CASRGRGATEAFF
TRBV6-5	TRBJ2-5	CASRQGYQETQYF
TRBV7-9	TRBJ2-7	CASSQTGTVNYEQYF
TRBV30	TRBJ2-7	CAGSKGQIFSEQYF
TRBV11-3	TRBJ2-1	CASSSRQVSYNEQFF
TRBV11-2	TRBJ1-1	CASSLERGRTEAFF
TRBV5-1	TRBJ2-3	CASSLAQDTQYF